The source of this TCR beta chain is a study of regulatory T cells in long-lasting Graves disease. This clonotype was seen ten or more times. The antigen remains undetermined. Time point denoted: persistent/refractory GD, antithyroid drugs over 5 years with positive TRAb. The TCR library used RNA extracted from PBMCs. Study-wide points: Relative to new patients (approximately 1,000), persistent patients exhibited greater sharing of public clonotypes (about 3,000).

The CDR3 has 13 amino acids. Per germline, CDR1 MDHEN and CDR2 SYDVKM. Trimming cost V 2 bases and J 2 bases, with 7 bases left between them. Arm-PCR of CDR3 regions and iRepertoire HTBI primers were the basis on which TCR beta libraries were built. MiXCR was run by TCRdb on the multiplex PCR reads, yielding one entry per CDR3 protein. The table includes approximately 400,000 distinct CDR3 sequences, more than 20% detected once. The sample was peripheral blood mononuclear cells (PBMCs), taken when the disease was refractory, from a patient treated with antithyroid drugs. The TCR was taken from a woman aged 40-49 years with Graves disease. The chain has TRBV28 and TRBJ2-7; D is undetermined. CDR3 amino acids: CASSLDLPYEQYF. The CDR3 nucleotides are TGTGCCAGCAGTTTAGACTTACCCTACGAGCAGTACTTC.